The entry that follows covers one TCR beta chain sequence. Its antigen is currently unknown. One entry per CDR3 protein results from TCRdb running MiXCR on the 5' RACE reads. The sample contains fewer than 300,000 distinct CDR3 sequences, roughly 17% of which appear only once. The data are from a study of T-cell memory formation after mild COVID-19. On the study more broadly: Largely, TCR clusters stayed within a single donor.

Study-wide results and limits: The study found balanced CD4/CD8 in clones contracting day 15 to 85 and a CD4+ lean in later expanders.

Sample: PBMCs or a T cell subset sorted from them (not recorded which). This sequence originates from a man aged 18 to 30 who had mild COVID-19 (a few samples of this study predate the infection). Cell type and time point are not known.

CDR3 loop: CATSSYRPGLAELQETQYF. The CDR3 nucleotides are TGTGCCACCAGCTCGTACCGTCCGGGACTAGCGGAGCTCCAAGAGACCCAGTACTTC. V usage is TRBV15 and J usage is TRBJ2-5; TRBD2 aligns across 11 bases. The CDR3 runs to 19 residues. Germline CDR1 and CDR2: LNHNV and YYDKDF (reference sequence). The ends lost 5 bases at V and 1 base at J; junction bases unmatched: 15.